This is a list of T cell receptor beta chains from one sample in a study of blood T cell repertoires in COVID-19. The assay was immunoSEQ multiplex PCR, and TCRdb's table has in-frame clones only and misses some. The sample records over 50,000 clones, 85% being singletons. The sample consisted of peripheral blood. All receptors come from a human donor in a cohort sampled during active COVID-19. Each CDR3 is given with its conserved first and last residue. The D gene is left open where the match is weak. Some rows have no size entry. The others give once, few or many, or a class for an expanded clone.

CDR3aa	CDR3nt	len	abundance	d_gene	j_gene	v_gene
CASSIDAGTSTDTQYF	TGTGCCAGTAGTATAGATGCCGGGACTAGCACAGATACGCAGTATTTT	16	-	-	TRBJ2-3	TRBV19
CASSFPGLDYNEQFF	TGTGCCAGCAGCTTCCCGGGACTAGACTACAATGAGCAGTTCTTC	15	-	TRBD2	TRBJ2-1	TRBV5-4
CASSLSAVTDTQYF	TGCGCCAGCAGCTTGTCAGCGGTTACAGATACGCAGTATTTT	14	-	-	TRBJ2-3	TRBV5-1
CASTLTLTGEFYNEQFF	TGTGCCAGCACCCTGACTCTGACGGGGGAATTCTACAATGAGCAGTTCTTC	17	-	-	TRBJ2-1	TRBV28
CAISGSRRGTHTGELFF	TGTGCCATCAGTGGGTCCCGACGGGGGACCCACACCGGGGAGCTGTTTTTT	17	-	-	TRBJ2-2	TRBV10-3
CASREGSRLNYGYTF	TGTGCCAGCCGGGAAGGTAGTCGGCTTAACTATGGCTACACCTTC	15	-	-	TRBJ1-2	TRBV28
CSALSDRDGNEQFF	TGCAGCGCCCTTAGTGACAGGGACGGCAATGAGCAGTTCTTC	14	-	TRBD1	TRBJ2-1	TRBV29-1
CASSDSGGSSTDTQYF	TGTGCCAGCAGTGATTCCGGGGGATCTAGCACAGATACGCAGTATTTT	16	-	-	TRBJ2-3	TRBV6-4
CASSSLALSGRSDTQYF	TGCGCCAGCAGCTCTCTCGCCCTCAGCGGGAGGTCAGATACGCAGTATTTT	17	-	TRBD2	TRBJ2-3	TRBV5-1
CASSQTTSGSYEQYF	TGCGCCAGCAGCCAAACCACTAGCGGGAGCTACGAGCAGTACTTC	15	-	TRBD2	TRBJ2-7	TRBV4-1
CASSLDQIYNEQFF	TGTGCCAGCAGCTTAGATCAGATCTACAATGAGCAGTTCTTC	14	-	-	TRBJ2-1	TRBV7-9
CASSTLGGVVYEQYF	TGTGCCAGCAGCACCTTGGGGGGGGTAGTCTACGAGCAGTACTTC	15	-	TRBD2	TRBJ2-7	TRBV28
CASTRSSGRYNEQFF	TGTGCCAGTACGCGCTCTAGCGGGAGGTACAATGAGCAGTTCTTC	15	-	TRBD2	TRBJ2-1	TRBV19
CASSLGGEQFF	TGTGCCAGCAGTCTAGGCGGTGAGCAGTTCTTC	11	-	-	TRBJ2-1	TRBV6-5
CASSQAREKLFF	TGCGCCAGCAGCCAAGCGAGGGAAAAACTGTTTTTT	12	-	-	TRBJ1-4	TRBV4-1
CASSSGTSGYTDTQYF	TGTGCCAGCAGCTCCGGGACTAGCGGATACACAGATACGCAGTATTTT	16	-	TRBD2	TRBJ2-3	TRBV5-4
CASSPDFPNEQFF	TGCGCCAGCAGCCCCGACTTCCCCAACGAGCAGTTCTTC	13	medium-sized	-	TRBJ2-1	TRBV4-3
CSFRTSSAEQYF	TGCAGCTTTCGGACTAGCTCGGCTGAGCAGTACTTC	12	-	TRBD2	TRBJ2-7	TRBV29-1
CASSLVRGGPNNEQFF	TGTGCCAGCAGCTTAGTTCGGGGAGGGCCCAACAATGAGCAGTTCTTC	16	-	TRBD2	TRBJ2-1	TRBV13
CAWSRPGVFGELFF	TGTGCCTGGAGTAGGCCAGGGGTGTTCGGGGAGCTGTTTTTT	14	-	-	TRBJ2-2	TRBV30
CASSLGNREKLFF	TGCGCCAGCAGCTTGGGCAATCGGGAAAAACTGTTTTTT	13	-	-	TRBJ1-4	TRBV5-1
CASSILAGTTTQYF	TGTGCCAGCAGTATCCTAGCTGGTACGACTACGCAGTATTTT	14	-	-	TRBJ2-3	TRBV28
CASSSGLAGPTYNEQFF	TGTGCCAGCTCATCAGGACTAGCGGGTCCAACCTACAATGAGCAGTTCTTC	17	-	TRBD2	TRBJ2-1	TRBV18
CAWRPRAGDRRWEVHNTGELFF	TGTGCCTGGAGACCAAGAGCGGGGGACAGAAGATGGGAAGTTCATAACACCGGGGAGCTGTTTTTT	22	-	-	TRBJ2-2	TRBV30
CASSQDWTSSSTDTQYF	TGTGCCAGCAGCCAAGATTGGACTTCTTCTAGCACAGATACGCAGTATTTT	17	-	-	TRBJ2-3	TRBV4-2
CASSATGGAYEQYF	TGCGCCAGCAGCGCGACAGGGGGCGCGTACGAGCAGTACTTC	14	-	TRBD1	TRBJ2-7	TRBV5-1
CASSAGTGGTYEQYF	TGTGCCAGCAGTGCCGGGACAGGGGGTACCTACGAGCAGTACTTC	15	-	TRBD1	TRBJ2-7	TRBV28
CASSLQPSGNTIYF	TGTGCCAGTAGCCTACAGCCGTCGGGAAACACCATATATTTT	14	-	-	TRBJ1-3	TRBV19
CASSLIPGAGNTGELFF	TGCGCCAGCAGCTTGATTCCAGGGGCAGGGAACACCGGGGAGCTGTTTTTT	17	-	-	TRBJ2-2	TRBV5-1
CATSAAAGVENYGYTF	TGTGCCACCAGTGCCGCCGCAGGGGTGGAGAACTATGGCTACACCTTC	16	-	-	TRBJ1-2	TRBV24-1
CASSPSIGSSYNEQFF	TGTGCCAGCAGTCCCTCTATCGGGAGCTCCTACAATGAGCAGTTCTTC	16	few	-	TRBJ2-1	TRBV28
CASRTYRGNNSPLHF	TGTGCCAGCAGGACCTACAGGGGGAATAATTCACCCCTCCACTTT	15	-	TRBD1	TRBJ1-6	TRBV11-2
CASSLVTSGSQETQYF	TGCGCCAGCAGCTTGGTAACTAGCGGGAGCCAAGAGACCCAGTACTTC	16	-	TRBD2	TRBJ2-5	TRBV5-1
CASSIWTGSTGELFF	TGTGCCAGTAGTATCTGGACAGGGTCCACCGGGGAGCTGTTTTTT	15	-	TRBD1	TRBJ2-2	TRBV19
CATSGRGIYGYTF	TGTGCCACATCGGGCCGAGGGATCTATGGCTACACCTTC	13	many	-	TRBJ1-2	TRBV7-8
CSGQGTAYEQYF	TGCAGCGGACAGGGTACTGCCTACGAGCAGTACTTC	12	-	TRBD1	TRBJ2-7	TRBV29-1
CASSQDRQSYYGYTF	TGCGCCAGCAGCCAAGATAGACAGTCCTACTATGGCTACACCTTC	15	-	-	TRBJ1-2	TRBV4-1
CASSLNGQELNEQFF	TGTGCCAGCAGCTTGAACGGACAGGAGCTCAATGAGCAGTTCTTC	15	-	TRBD1	TRBJ2-1	TRBV6-5
CASSSKAGLKPGTEQFF	TGTGCCAGCAGCTCGAAAGCGGGACTCAAACCCGGCACTGAGCAGTTCTTC	17	-	TRBD2	TRBJ2-1	TRBV7-3
CASSSIQGNWNGYTF	TGTGCCAGCAGCTCCATCCAGGGAAACTGGAATGGCTACACCTTC	15	-	-	TRBJ1-2	TRBV9
CASSTFLTGIQETQYF	TGCGCCAGCAGCACCTTTTTGACAGGGATCCAAGAGACCCAGTACTTC	16	once	TRBD1	TRBJ2-5	TRBV5-1
CASSLVIGGDTEAFF	TGCGCCAGCAGCTTGGTGATCGGGGGGGACACTGAAGCTTTCTTT	15	-	-	TRBJ1-1	TRBV5-1
CAWGFSGRAWTGELFF	TGTGCCTGGGGCTTTAGCGGGAGGGCCTGGACCGGGGAGCTGTTTTTT	16	-	TRBD2	TRBJ2-2	TRBV30
CASSGHREGGYTF	TGTGCCAGCAGCGGACACAGGGAGGGTGGCTACACCTTC	13	-	-	TRBJ1-2	TRBV9
CASSLGLLAGGRDEQFF	TGTGCCAGCAGCTTAGGCCTACTAGCGGGAGGCCGCGATGAGCAGTTCTTC	17	-	TRBD2	TRBJ2-1	TRBV7-9
CATRVSGRGDTQYF	TGTGCCACGCGGGTAAGCGGGAGAGGTGATACGCAGTATTTT	14	few	TRBD2	TRBJ2-3	TRBV4-2
CATSSGTNSNQPQHF	TGTGCCACCAGCTCCGGGACAAACAGCAATCAGCCCCAGCATTTT	15	-	-	TRBJ1-5	TRBV15
CASSYTRQVYTGELFF	TGTGCCAGCAGTTACACCCGACAGGTCTACACCGGGGAGCTGTTTTTT	16	-	-	TRBJ2-2	TRBV6-6
CASSQELRGSGYTF	TGTGCCAGCAGCCAAGAACTCAGGGGGTCTGGCTACACCTTC	14	-	TRBD1	TRBJ1-2	TRBV3-1/TRBV3-2
CASRGQGANYGYTF	TGTGCCAGCAGGGGACAGGGGGCTAATTATGGCTACACCTTC	14	-	TRBD1	TRBJ1-2	TRBV28
CASSSRDTGELFF	TGTGCCAGTAGTAGCCGGGACACCGGGGAGCTGTTTTTT	13	-	-	TRBJ2-2	TRBV19
CAWTDRARSGNTIYF	TGTGCCTGGACTGACAGGGCTAGATCTGGAAACACCATATATTTT	15	once	TRBD1	TRBJ1-3	TRBV30
CASSLEGAIGELFF	TGTGCCAGCAGCTTAGAGGGGGCTATCGGGGAGCTGTTTTTT	14	-	TRBD1	TRBJ2-2	TRBV5-4
CASSYGPLSSYEQYF	TGTGCCAGCAGTTATGGGCCGTTAAGCTCCTACGAGCAGTACTTC	15	-	-	TRBJ2-7	TRBV6-5
CASSGMGADSPLHF	TGTGCCAGCAGCGGGATGGGGGCGGATTCACCCCTCCACTTT	14	-	-	TRBJ1-6	TRBV11-2
CASSDHLYQGSTNEKLFF	TGCGCCAGCAGTGACCACCTTTACCAGGGTTCAACTAATGAAAAACTGTTTTTT	18	-	-	TRBJ1-4	TRBV10-2